This TCR beta chain was sequenced during a study of cytomegalovirus exposure and HLA in healthy donors. Findings of the study overall: Most of the CMV-associated TCR beta chains (in a later analysis) appeared to be HLA-restricted.

With 60 Vbeta and 13 Jbeta primers, the PCR was carried out. Data came from immunoSEQ multiplex PCR; TCRdb stores just in-frame clones and leaves some out. The table records under 250,000 clones, about three quarters of them present only once. As to this clone: Its cognate antigen is unknown.

The germline gives CDR1 SGHVS, CDR2 FNYEAQ. Trimming shortened V by 2 bases and J by 5 bases, and 18 bases separated the two germline ends. CDR3 length equals 16 residues. The sample taken for sequencing was PBMCs. V usage is TRBV7-6 and J usage is TRBJ2-5; TRBD1 is a possible D gene (7 bases). The source of this sequence is a male donor in good health and CMV-seronegative. The CDR3 DNA follows: TGTGCCAGCAGCTTAAGATTAGGTCAGGGGGGTGAGACCCAGTACTTC. This gives the protein CASSLRLGQGGETQYF.